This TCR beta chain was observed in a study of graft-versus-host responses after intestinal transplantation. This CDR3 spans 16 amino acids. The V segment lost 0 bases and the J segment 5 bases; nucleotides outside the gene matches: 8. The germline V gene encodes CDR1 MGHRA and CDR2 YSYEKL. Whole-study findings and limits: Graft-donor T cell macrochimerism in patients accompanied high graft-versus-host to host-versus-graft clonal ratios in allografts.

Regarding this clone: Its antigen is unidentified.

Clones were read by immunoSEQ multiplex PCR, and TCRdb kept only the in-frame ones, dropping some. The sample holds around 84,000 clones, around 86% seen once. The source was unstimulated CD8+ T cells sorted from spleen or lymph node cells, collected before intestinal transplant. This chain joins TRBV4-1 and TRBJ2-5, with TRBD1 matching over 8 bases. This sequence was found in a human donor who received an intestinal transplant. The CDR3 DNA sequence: TGCGCCAGCAGCCAAGAAGGCCAGGGGGCGGGGGAGACCCAGTACTTC. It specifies CASSQEGQGAGETQYF.